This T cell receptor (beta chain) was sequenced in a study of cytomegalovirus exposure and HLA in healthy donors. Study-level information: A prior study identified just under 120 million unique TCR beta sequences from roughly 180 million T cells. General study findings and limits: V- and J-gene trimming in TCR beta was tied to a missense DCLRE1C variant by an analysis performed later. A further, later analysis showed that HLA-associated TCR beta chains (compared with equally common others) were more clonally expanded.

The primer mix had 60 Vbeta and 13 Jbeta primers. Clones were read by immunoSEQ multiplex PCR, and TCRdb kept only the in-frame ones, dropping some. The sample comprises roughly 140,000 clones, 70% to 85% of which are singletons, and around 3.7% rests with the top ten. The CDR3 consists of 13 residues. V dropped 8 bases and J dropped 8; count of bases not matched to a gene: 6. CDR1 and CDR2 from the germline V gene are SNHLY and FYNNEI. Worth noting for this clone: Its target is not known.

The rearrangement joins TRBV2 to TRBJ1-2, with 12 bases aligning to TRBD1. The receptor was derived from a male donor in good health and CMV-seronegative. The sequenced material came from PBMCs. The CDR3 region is CASEGTGGNGYTF. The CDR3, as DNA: TGTGCCAGCGAAGGGACAGGGGGCAACGGCTACACCTTC.